The rows below give T cell receptor beta chains drawn from one sample of a study of immune cell composition in non-small cell lung cancer. The repertoire was sequenced with immunoSEQ multiplex PCR; TCRdb's copy has only in-frame clones and lacks some. There are a few thousand clones in the sample; over 75% occur only once, and more than 8% lies in the top ten. Sequencing was carried out using lung tumor tissue. The receptors here all came from a human donor with non-small cell lung cancer. CDR3s include the opening cysteine and the closing phenylalanine or tryptophan. D genes are given only for firm matches. A clone size is listed for some rows: how often the clone was seen (once, few, many), or a class if it is expanded.

d_call: TRBD2
v_call: TRBV27
clone_size: .
j_call: TRBJ2-7
cdr3_aa: CASSLTSGGSEQYF
cdr3_nt: TGTGCCAGCAGTTTAACTAGCGGGGGATCCGAGCAGTACTTC

d_call: .
v_call: TRBV6-5
clone_size: .
j_call: TRBJ1-4
cdr3_aa: CASSADLSEKLFF
cdr3_nt: TGTGCCAGCAGTGCCGACTTGAGTGAAAAACTGTTTTTT

d_call: TRBD1
v_call: TRBV2
clone_size: .
j_call: TRBJ1-2
cdr3_aa: CASSQYYDRDGYTF
cdr3_nt: TGTGCCAGCAGTCAGTATTATGACAGGGACGGCTACACCTTC

d_call: .
v_call: TRBV9
clone_size: .
j_call: TRBJ1-3
cdr3_aa: CASSTHSDFSGNTIYF
cdr3_nt: TGTGCCAGCAGCACCCATTCGGACTTCTCTGGAAACACCATATATTTT

d_call: .
v_call: TRBV28
clone_size: once
j_call: TRBJ1-3
cdr3_aa: CASSFNPGSYSGNTIYF
cdr3_nt: TGTGCCAGCAGTTTCAACCCGGGATCTTACTCTGGAAACACCATATATTTT

d_call: .
v_call: TRBV5-1
clone_size: .
j_call: TRBJ1-4
cdr3_aa: CASSLGGGNEKLFF
cdr3_nt: TGCGCCAGCAGCTTGGGCGGGGGTAATGAAAAACTGTTTTTT

d_call: .
v_call: TRBV18
clone_size: .
j_call: TRBJ1-2
cdr3_aa: CASSPPGTRAAGYTF
cdr3_nt: TGTGCCAGCTCACCTCCCGGGACACGTGCCGCTGGCTACACCTTC

d_call: .
v_call: TRBV5-1
clone_size: .
j_call: TRBJ2-5
cdr3_aa: CASSFGQETQYF
cdr3_nt: TGCGCCAGCAGCTTCGGGCAAGAGACCCAGTACTTC

d_call: TRBD1
v_call: TRBV6-6
clone_size: .
j_call: TRBJ1-2
cdr3_aa: CASTSGTASRQYGYTF
cdr3_nt: TGTGCCAGCACCTCCGGGACAGCATCAAGGCAATATGGCTACACCTTC

d_call: TRBD1
v_call: TRBV5-8
clone_size: once
j_call: TRBJ2-5
cdr3_aa: CASSTPGGEETQYF
cdr3_nt: TGTGCCAGCAGCACACCAGGGGGCGAAGAGACCCAGTACTTC

d_call: .
v_call: TRBV4-1
clone_size: once
j_call: TRBJ1-5
cdr3_aa: CASSQDPFSNQPQHF
cdr3_nt: TGCGCCAGCAGCCAAGACCCCTTTAGCAATCAGCCCCAGCATTTT

d_call: TRBD2
v_call: TRBV9
clone_size: .
j_call: TRBJ2-3
cdr3_aa: CASSVAAGRGSGIPDTQYF
cdr3_nt: TGTGCCAGCAGCGTAGCGGCCGGTCGGGGGAGCGGGATACCAGATACGCAGTATTTT

d_call: .
v_call: TRBV6-1
clone_size: .
j_call: TRBJ2-7
cdr3_aa: CASNDFGQTVYEQYF
cdr3_nt: TGTGCCAGCAATGACTTCGGCCAGACTGTTTACGAGCAGTACTTC

d_call: .
v_call: TRBV18
clone_size: .
j_call: TRBJ2-2
cdr3_aa: CASSPPSQSGELFF
cdr3_nt: TGTGCCAGCTCACCACCGTCACAGTCCGGGGAGCTGTTTTTT

d_call: TRBD1
v_call: TRBV5-6
clone_size: .
j_call: TRBJ2-2
cdr3_aa: CASDPGQGGTGELFF
cdr3_nt: TGTGCCAGTGACCCGGGACAGGGGGGCACCGGGGAGCTGTTTTTT

d_call: TRBD2
v_call: TRBV18
clone_size: .
j_call: TRBJ2-7
cdr3_aa: CASSPTSGSHEQYF
cdr3_nt: TGTGCCAGCTCACCGACTAGCGGGAGCCACGAGCAGTACTTC

d_call: TRBD1
v_call: TRBV10-3
clone_size: .
j_call: TRBJ1-1
cdr3_aa: CATRLRDRERITEAFF
cdr3_nt: TGTGCCACCCGACTCCGGGACAGGGAAAGGATCACTGAAGCTTTCTTT

d_call: TRBD2
v_call: TRBV29-1
clone_size: .
j_call: TRBJ2-7
cdr3_aa: CSGHSLAGEQYF
cdr3_nt: TGCAGCGGGCACTCTCTAGCGGGCGAGCAGTACTTC

d_call: .
v_call: TRBV30
clone_size: .
j_call: TRBJ1-6
cdr3_aa: CAWSGQSSYNSPLHF
cdr3_nt: TGTGCCTGGAGTGGACAGAGCTCCTATAATTCACCCCTCCACTTT

d_call: TRBD2
v_call: TRBV4-2
clone_size: .
j_call: TRBJ2-5
cdr3_aa: CASSRDRTSGSGETQYF
cdr3_nt: TGTGCCAGCAGCCGAGACAGGACTAGCGGGAGCGGAGAGACCCAGTACTTC

d_call: TRBD1
v_call: TRBV28
clone_size: .
j_call: TRBJ1-5
cdr3_aa: CASSKKLGQGDQPQHF
cdr3_nt: TGTGCCAGCAGTAAAAAACTGGGACAGGGGGACCAGCCCCAGCATTTT

d_call: .
v_call: TRBV7-3
clone_size: few
j_call: TRBJ1-2
cdr3_aa: CASRTEGELLNYGYTF
cdr3_nt: TGTGCCAGCAGGACTGAAGGGGAACTCCTTAACTATGGCTACACCTTC

d_call: TRBD1
v_call: TRBV28
clone_size: .
j_call: TRBJ1-2
cdr3_aa: CASGGGPQGAGGYTF
cdr3_nt: TGTGCCAGCGGTGGGGGCCCACAGGGGGCGGGTGGCTACACCTTC

d_call: .
v_call: TRBV6-5
clone_size: .
j_call: TRBJ2-1
cdr3_aa: CASSYSQGNEQFF
cdr3_nt: TGTGCCAGCAGTTACTCGCAGGGAAATGAGCAGTTCTTC

d_call: .
v_call: TRBV29-1
clone_size: .
j_call: TRBJ2-7
cdr3_aa: CSVWSTGGASYEQYF
cdr3_nt: TGCAGCGTTTGGTCAACGGGGGGCGCATCCTACGAGCAGTACTTC

d_call: .
v_call: TRBV2
clone_size: .
j_call: TRBJ2-3
cdr3_aa: CASSDPLDYSSTDTQYF
cdr3_nt: TGTGCCAGCAGTGATCCCCTCGACTATTCCTCCACAGATACGCAGTATTTT

d_call: .
v_call: TRBV6-4
clone_size: .
j_call: TRBJ1-1
cdr3_aa: CASSEKGPTEAFF
cdr3_nt: TGTGCCAGCAGTGAGAAGGGGCCCACTGAAGCTTTCTTT

d_call: TRBD2
v_call: TRBV18
clone_size: .
j_call: TRBJ2-4
cdr3_aa: CASSTAPGLAFAKNIQYF
cdr3_nt: TGTGCCAGCTCAACTGCCCCGGGACTAGCCTTCGCCAAAAACATTCAGTACTTC

d_call: .
v_call: TRBV21-1
clone_size: .
j_call: TRBJ2-3
cdr3_aa: CASSKAGGTDTQYF
cdr3_nt: TGTGCCAGCAGCAAAGCGGGAGGGACAGATACGCAGTATTTT

d_call: TRBD2
v_call: TRBV27
clone_size: .
j_call: TRBJ2-7
cdr3_aa: CASSLAGTSGSYEQYF
cdr3_nt: TGTGCCAGCAGTTTGGCCGGGACTAGCGGCTCCTACGAGCAGTACTTC

d_call: .
v_call: TRBV11-2
clone_size: .
j_call: TRBJ2-3
cdr3_aa: CASSPWRATDTQYF
cdr3_nt: TGTGCCAGCAGCCCCTGGCGGGCCACAGATACGCAGTATTTT

d_call: .
v_call: TRBV10-3
clone_size: .
j_call: TRBJ1-2
cdr3_aa: CAISRLGGEGYTF
cdr3_nt: TGTGCCATCAGCCGGCTGGGGGGGGAGGGCTACACCTTC

d_call: TRBD1
v_call: TRBV28
clone_size: large
j_call: TRBJ2-3
cdr3_aa: CASSLPQGAGFAQYF
cdr3_nt: TGTGCCAGCAGTTTGCCGCAGGGGGCCGGATTCGCGCAGTATTTT

d_call: TRBD1
v_call: TRBV5-1
clone_size: .
j_call: TRBJ2-5
cdr3_aa: CASSRVGTVKETQYF
cdr3_nt: TGCGCCAGCAGCCGCGTTGGGACAGTCAAAGAGACCCAGTACTTC

d_call: .
v_call: TRBV6-5
clone_size: .
j_call: TRBJ1-1
cdr3_aa: CASSPSAMNTEAFF
cdr3_nt: TGTGCCAGCAGCCCCTCCGCTATGAACACTGAAGCTTTCTTT

d_call: TRBD1
v_call: TRBV5-1
clone_size: .
j_call: TRBJ2-7
cdr3_aa: CASSLEGAQYF
cdr3_nt: TGCGCCAGCAGCTTGGAGGGGGCTCAGTACTTC

d_call: .
v_call: TRBV6-5
clone_size: .
j_call: TRBJ2-5
cdr3_aa: CASTSPGVAETQYF
cdr3_nt: TGTGCCAGTACGTCCCCGGGGGTGGCGGAGACCCAGTACTTC

d_call: TRBD2
v_call: TRBV10-2
clone_size: .
j_call: TRBJ2-2
cdr3_aa: CASSEPLLAGDTGELFF
cdr3_nt: TGCGCCAGCAGTGAGCCGTTACTAGCGGGAGACACCGGGGAGCTGTTTTTT

d_call: .
v_call: TRBV15
clone_size: .
j_call: TRBJ2-1
cdr3_aa: CATSSGSLEVNEQFF
cdr3_nt: TGTGCCACCAGCAGTGGCTCCCTAGAAGTCAATGAGCAGTTCTTC

d_call: TRBD1
v_call: TRBV28
clone_size: .
j_call: TRBJ1-2
cdr3_aa: CASLAAGGTNYGYTF
cdr3_nt: TGTGCCAGCCTTGCGGCAGGGGGGACTAACTATGGCTACACCTTC

d_call: .
v_call: TRBV28
clone_size: .
j_call: TRBJ2-1
cdr3_aa: CASSFESSSYNEQFF
cdr3_nt: TGTGCCAGCAGTTTTGAGAGTAGCTCCTACAATGAGCAGTTCTTC

d_call: .
v_call: TRBV2
clone_size: .
j_call: TRBJ2-5
cdr3_aa: CASSATRSETQYF
cdr3_nt: TGTGCCAGCAGTGCGACTAGAAGTGAGACCCAGTACTTC

d_call: TRBD2
v_call: TRBV19
clone_size: .
j_call: TRBJ2-5
cdr3_aa: CASSIDSKPGLAGETQYF
cdr3_nt: TGTGCCAGTAGTATAGATTCTAAACCGGGACTAGCGGGAGAGACCCAGTACTTC

d_call: .
v_call: TRBV10-1
clone_size: .
j_call: TRBJ2-7
cdr3_aa: CASSETWLGGRPYEQYF
cdr3_nt: TGCGCCAGCAGTGAGACCTGGTTGGGGGGACGACCCTACGAGCAGTACTTC

d_call: TRBD1
v_call: TRBV7-3
clone_size: .
j_call: TRBJ1-1
cdr3_aa: CASSLLGQGTEAFF
cdr3_nt: TGTGCCAGCAGCTTGCTCGGACAGGGAACTGAAGCTTTCTTT

d_call: TRBD1
v_call: TRBV27
clone_size: .
j_call: TRBJ1-1
cdr3_aa: CASSLSDRSEAFF
cdr3_nt: TGTGCCAGCAGTTTATCGGACAGGAGTGAAGCTTTCTTT

d_call: .
v_call: TRBV30
clone_size: .
j_call: TRBJ2-1
cdr3_aa: CAWSGGVSYNEQFF
cdr3_nt: TGTGCCTGGAGTGGCGGCGTGTCCTACAATGAGCAGTTCTTC

d_call: TRBD2
v_call: TRBV7-2
clone_size: .
j_call: TRBJ2-1
cdr3_aa: CASSLRASGINNEQFF
cdr3_nt: TGTGCCAGCAGCTTAAGGGCTAGCGGAATTAACAATGAGCAGTTCTTC

d_call: TRBD2
v_call: TRBV2
clone_size: .
j_call: TRBJ2-1
cdr3_aa: CASRRTSGAYNEQFF
cdr3_nt: TGTGCCAGCAGAAGGACTAGCGGAGCCTACAATGAGCAGTTCTTC

d_call: TRBD2
v_call: TRBV19
clone_size: few
j_call: TRBJ2-3
cdr3_aa: CASSPGGAGGPSDTQYF
cdr3_nt: TGTGCCAGTAGTCCTGGGGGCGCGGGAGGGCCCTCAGATACGCAGTATTTT

d_call: TRBD1
v_call: TRBV19
clone_size: once
j_call: TRBJ1-5
cdr3_aa: CASSRGRDQPQHF
cdr3_nt: TGTGCCAGTAGCAGGGGGCGCGATCAGCCCCAGCATTTT

d_call: .
v_call: TRBV7-8
clone_size: .
j_call: TRBJ1-5
cdr3_aa: CASSLTVTGYSNQPQHF
cdr3_nt: TGTGCCAGCAGCCTGACGGTTACAGGGTATAGCAATCAGCCCCAGCATTTT

d_call: TRBD1
v_call: TRBV5-1
clone_size: .
j_call: TRBJ1-1
cdr3_aa: CASSLEGAGMNTEAFF
cdr3_nt: TGCGCCAGCAGCTTGGAGGGGGCCGGGATGAACACTGAAGCTTTCTTT

d_call: .
v_call: TRBV7-4
clone_size: once
j_call: TRBJ1-4
cdr3_aa: CASSLDSSTATNEKLFF
cdr3_nt: TGTGCCAGCAGCTTAGACTCGAGTACCGCAACTAATGAAAAACTGTTTTTT